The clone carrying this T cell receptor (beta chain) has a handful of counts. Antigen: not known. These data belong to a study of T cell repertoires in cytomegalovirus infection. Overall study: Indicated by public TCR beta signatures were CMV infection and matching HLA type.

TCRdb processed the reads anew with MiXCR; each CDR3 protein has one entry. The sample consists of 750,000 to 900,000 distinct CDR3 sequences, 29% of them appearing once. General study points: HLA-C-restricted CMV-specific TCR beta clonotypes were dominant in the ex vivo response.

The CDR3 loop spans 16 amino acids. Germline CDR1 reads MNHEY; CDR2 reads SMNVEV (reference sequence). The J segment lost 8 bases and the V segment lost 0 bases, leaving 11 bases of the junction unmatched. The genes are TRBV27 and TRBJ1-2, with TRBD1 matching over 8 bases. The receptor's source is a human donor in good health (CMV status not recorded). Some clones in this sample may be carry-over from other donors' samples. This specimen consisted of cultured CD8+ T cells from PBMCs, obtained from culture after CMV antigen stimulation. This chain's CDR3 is CASSLSGGTGELGYTF. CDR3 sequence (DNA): TGTGCCAGCAGTTTATCGGGTGGGACAGGAGAGTTGGGCTACACCTTC.